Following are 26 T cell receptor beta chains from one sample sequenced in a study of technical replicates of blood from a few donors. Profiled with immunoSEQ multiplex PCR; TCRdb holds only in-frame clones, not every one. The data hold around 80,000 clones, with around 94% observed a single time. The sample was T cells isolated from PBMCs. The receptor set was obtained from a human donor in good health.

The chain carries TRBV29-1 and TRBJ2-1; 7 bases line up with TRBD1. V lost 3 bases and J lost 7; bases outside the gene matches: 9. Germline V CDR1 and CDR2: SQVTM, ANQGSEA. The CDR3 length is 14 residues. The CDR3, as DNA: TGCAGCGTTGATATCGGGCAGGGGGTAAATGAGCAGTTCTTC. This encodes CSVDIGQGVNEQFF.

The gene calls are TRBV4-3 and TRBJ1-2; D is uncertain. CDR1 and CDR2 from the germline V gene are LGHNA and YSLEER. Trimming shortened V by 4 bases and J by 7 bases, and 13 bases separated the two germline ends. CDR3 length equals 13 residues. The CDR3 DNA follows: TGCGCCAGCAGCCCAATGGGAGGGAGTGGCTACACCTTC. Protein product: CASSPMGGSGYTF.

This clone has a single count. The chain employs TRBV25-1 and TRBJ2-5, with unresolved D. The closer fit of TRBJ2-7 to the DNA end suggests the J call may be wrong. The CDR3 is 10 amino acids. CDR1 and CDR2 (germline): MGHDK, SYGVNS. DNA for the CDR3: TGTGCCAGCGCGGCCTACGAGCAGTACTTC. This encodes CASAAYEQYF.

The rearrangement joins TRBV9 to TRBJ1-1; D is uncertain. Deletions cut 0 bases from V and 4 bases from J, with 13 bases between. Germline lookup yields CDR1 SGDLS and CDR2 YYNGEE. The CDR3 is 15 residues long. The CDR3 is CASSVEGPGATEAFF. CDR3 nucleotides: TGTGCCAGCAGCGTAGAAGGGCCGGGAGCCACTGAAGCTTTCTTT.

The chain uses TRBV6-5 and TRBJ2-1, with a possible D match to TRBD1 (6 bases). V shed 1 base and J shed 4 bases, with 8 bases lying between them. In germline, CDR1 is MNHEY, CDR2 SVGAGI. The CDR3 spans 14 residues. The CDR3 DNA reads TGTGCCAGCAGTTACTTTCAGGGGTACAATGAGCAGTTCTTC. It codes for CASSYFQGYNEQFF.

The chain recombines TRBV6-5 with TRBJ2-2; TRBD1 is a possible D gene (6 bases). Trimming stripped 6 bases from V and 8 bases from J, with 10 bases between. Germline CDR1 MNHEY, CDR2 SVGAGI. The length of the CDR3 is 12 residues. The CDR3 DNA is TGTGCCAGCAGACAGGGTAGGGGGGAGCTGTTTTTT. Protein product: CASRQGRGELFF.

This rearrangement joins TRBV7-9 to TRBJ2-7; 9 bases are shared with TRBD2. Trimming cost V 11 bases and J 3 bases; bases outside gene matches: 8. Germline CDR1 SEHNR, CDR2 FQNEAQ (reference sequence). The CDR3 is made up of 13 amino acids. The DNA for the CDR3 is TGTGCCGGTGGGACTAGCCGAGGCTACGAGCAGTACTTC. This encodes CAGGTSRGYEQYF. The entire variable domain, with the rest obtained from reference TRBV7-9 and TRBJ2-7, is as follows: DTGVSQNPRHKITKRGQNVTFRCDPISEHNRLYWYRQTLGQGPEFLTYFQNEAQLEKSRLLSDRFSAERPKGSFSTLEIQRTEQGDSAMYLCAGGTSRGYEQYFGPGTRLTVT.

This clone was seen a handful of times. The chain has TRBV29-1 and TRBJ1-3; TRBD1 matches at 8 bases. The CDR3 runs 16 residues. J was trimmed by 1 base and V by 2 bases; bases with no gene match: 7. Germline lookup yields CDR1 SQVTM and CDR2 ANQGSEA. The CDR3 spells CSVELGDRGSGNTIYF. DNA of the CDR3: TGCAGCGTTGAATTAGGAGACAGGGGTTCTGGAAACACCATATATTTT.

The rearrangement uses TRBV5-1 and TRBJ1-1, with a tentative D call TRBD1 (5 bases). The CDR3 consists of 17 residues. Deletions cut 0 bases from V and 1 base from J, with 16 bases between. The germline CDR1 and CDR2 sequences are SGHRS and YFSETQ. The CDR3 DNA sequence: TGCGCCAGCAGCTTGGTAGGAGTCAGGGAGGGGAACACTGAAGCTTTCTTT. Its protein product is CASSLVGVREGNTEAFF.

The CDR3 is CASSVDLEVETQYF. The DNA of the CDR3 is TGTGCCAGCAGCGTAGACCTGGAGGTAGAGACCCAGTACTTC. The chain joins TRBV9 to TRBJ2-5, with a weak D call TRBD2 (5 bases). Deletions cut 0 bases from V and 4 bases from J, with 10 bases between. The CDR3 is 14 residues long. Germline V gene data show CDR1 as SGDLS and CDR2 as YYNGEE.

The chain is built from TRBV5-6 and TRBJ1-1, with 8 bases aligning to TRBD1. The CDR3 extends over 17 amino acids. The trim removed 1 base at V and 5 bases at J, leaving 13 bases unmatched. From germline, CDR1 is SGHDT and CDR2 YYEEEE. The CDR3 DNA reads TGTGCCAGCAGCTTGCGGTCAGGGGGCATATGGGGGACTGAAGCTTTCTTT. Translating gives CASSLRSGGIWGTEAFF.

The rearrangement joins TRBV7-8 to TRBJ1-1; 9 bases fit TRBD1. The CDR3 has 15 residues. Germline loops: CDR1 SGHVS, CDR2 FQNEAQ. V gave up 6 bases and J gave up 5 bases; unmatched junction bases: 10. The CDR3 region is CASRLRQGEGTEAFF. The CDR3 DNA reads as TGTGCCAGCAGACTAAGACAGGGGGAGGGGACTGAAGCTTTCTTT. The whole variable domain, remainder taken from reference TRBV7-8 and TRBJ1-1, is GAGVSQSPRYKVAKRGQDVALRCDPISGHVSLFWYQQALGQGPEFLTYFQNEAQLDKSGLPSDRFFAERPEGSVSTLKIQRTQQEDSAVYLCASRLRQGEGTEAFFGQGTRLTVV.

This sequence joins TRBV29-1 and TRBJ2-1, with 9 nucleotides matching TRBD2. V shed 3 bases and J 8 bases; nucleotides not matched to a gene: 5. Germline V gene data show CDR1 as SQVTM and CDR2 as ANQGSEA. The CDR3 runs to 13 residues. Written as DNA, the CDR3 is TGCAGCGTTGACGGACTAGCGATTCATGAGCAGTTCTTC. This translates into CSVDGLAIHEQFF.

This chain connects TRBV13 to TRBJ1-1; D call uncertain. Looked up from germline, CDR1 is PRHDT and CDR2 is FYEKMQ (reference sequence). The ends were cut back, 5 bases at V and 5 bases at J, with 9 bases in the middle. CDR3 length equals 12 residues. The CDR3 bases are TGTGCCAGCAGCGAGGCGGGGACTGAAGCTTTCTTT. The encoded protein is CASSEAGTEAFF.

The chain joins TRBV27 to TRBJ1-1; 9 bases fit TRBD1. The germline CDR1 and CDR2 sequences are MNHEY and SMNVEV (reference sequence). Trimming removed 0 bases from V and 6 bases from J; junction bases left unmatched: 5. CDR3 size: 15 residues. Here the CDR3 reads CASSLSVQGAPEAFF. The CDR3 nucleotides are TGTGCCAGCAGTTTATCAGTACAGGGGGCCCCTGAAGCTTTCTTT.

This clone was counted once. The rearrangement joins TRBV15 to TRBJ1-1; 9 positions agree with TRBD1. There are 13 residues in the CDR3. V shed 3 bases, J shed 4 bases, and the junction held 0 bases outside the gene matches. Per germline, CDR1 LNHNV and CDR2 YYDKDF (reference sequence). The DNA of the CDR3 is TGTGCCACCAGCAGGACAGGGGGCACTGAAGCTTTCTTT. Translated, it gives CATSRTGGTEAFF.

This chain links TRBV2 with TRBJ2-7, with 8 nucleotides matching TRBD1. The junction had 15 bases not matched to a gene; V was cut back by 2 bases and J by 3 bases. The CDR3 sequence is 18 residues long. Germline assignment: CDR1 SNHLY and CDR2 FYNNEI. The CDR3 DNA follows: TGTGCCAGCAGTGAACTTCGATGGGGACAGGTTGCCGGCTACGAGCAGTACTTC. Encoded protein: CASSELRWGQVAGYEQYF. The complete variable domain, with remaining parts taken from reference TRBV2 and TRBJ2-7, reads EPEVTQTPSHQVTQMGQEVILRCVPISNHLYFYWYRQILGQKVEFLVSFYNNEISEKSEIFDDQFSVERPDGSNFTLKIRSTKLEDSAMYFCASSELRWGQVAGYEQYFGPGTRLTVT.

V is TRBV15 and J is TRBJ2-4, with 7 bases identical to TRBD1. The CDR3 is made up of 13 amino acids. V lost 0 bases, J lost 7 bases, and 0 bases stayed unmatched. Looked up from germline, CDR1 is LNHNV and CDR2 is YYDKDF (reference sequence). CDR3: CATSRDRGNIQYF. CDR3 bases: TGTGCCACCAGCAGAGACAGGGGGAACATTCAGTACTTC.

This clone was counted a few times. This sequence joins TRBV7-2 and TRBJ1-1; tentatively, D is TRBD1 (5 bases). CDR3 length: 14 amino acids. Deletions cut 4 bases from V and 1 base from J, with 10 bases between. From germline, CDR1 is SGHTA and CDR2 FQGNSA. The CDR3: CASSWKTENTEAFF. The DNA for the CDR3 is TGTGCCAGCAGCTGGAAGACAGAGAACACTGAAGCTTTCTTT.

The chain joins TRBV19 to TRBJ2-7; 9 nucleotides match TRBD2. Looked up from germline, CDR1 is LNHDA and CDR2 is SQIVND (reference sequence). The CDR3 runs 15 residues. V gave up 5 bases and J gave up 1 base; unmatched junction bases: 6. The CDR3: CASSFGLAGSYEQYF. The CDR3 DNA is TGTGCCAGTAGTTTCGGGCTAGCGGGGTCCTACGAGCAGTACTTC.

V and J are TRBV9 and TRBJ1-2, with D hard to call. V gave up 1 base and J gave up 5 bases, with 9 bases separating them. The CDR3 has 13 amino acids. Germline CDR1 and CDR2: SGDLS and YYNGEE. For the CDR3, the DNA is TGTGCCAGCAGCGTAAATAACGGTTATGGCTACACCTTC. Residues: CASSVNNGYGYTF.

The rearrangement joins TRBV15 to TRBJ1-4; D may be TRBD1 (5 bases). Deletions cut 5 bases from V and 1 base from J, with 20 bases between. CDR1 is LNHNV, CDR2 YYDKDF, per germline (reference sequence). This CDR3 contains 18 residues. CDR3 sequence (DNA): TGTGCCACCAGCGTCCCCGGAAGGGGCTGGGGAACTAATGAAAAACTGTTTTTT. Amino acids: CATSVPGRGWGTNEKLFF.

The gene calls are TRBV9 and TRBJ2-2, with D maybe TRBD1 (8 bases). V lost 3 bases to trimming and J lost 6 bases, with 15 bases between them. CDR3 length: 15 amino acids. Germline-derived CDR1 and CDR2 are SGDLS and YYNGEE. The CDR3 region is CASSGGQGGAGELFF. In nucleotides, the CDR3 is TGTGCCAGCAGCGGAGGACAGGGAGGGGCCGGGGAGCTGTTTTTT.

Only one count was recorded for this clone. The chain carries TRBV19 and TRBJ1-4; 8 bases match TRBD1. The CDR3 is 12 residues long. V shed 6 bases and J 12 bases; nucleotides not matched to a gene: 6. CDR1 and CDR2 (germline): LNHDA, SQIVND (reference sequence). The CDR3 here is CASRQQDRELFF. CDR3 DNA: TGTGCCAGTAGACAACAGGACAGGGAACTGTTTTTT.

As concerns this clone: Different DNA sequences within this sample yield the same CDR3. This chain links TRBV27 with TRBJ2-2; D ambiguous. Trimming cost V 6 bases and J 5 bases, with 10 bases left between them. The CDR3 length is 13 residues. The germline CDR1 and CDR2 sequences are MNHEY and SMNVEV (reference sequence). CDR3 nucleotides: TGTGCCAGCAGCCTCAAGCGTACCGGGGAGCTGTTTTTT. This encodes CASSLKRTGELFF.

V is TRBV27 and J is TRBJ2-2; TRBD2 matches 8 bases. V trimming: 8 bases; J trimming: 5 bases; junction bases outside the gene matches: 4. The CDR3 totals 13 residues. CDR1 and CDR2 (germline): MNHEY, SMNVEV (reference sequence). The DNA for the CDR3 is TGTGCCAGCGGTAGCGGGACGACCGGGGAGCTGTTTTTT. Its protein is CASGSGTTGELFF.